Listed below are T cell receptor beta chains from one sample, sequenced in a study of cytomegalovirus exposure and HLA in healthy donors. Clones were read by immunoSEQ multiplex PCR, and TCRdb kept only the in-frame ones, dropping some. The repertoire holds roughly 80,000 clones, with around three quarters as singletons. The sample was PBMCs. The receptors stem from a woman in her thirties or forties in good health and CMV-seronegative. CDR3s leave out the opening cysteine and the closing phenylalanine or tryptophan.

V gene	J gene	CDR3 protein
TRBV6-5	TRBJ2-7	ASSYSPSSEQY
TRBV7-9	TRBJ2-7	SSSNQGYEQY
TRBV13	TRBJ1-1	ASSLRGMNTEAF
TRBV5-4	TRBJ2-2	ASSLLGGMVAGELF
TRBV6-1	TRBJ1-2	ASSETQGGGYT
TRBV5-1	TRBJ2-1	ASRQGQGPYNEQF
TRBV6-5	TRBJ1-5	ASSRRQDSNQPQH
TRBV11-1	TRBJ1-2	ASSASGTEIYGYT
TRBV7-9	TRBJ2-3	ASSTTSGSFPHTDTQY
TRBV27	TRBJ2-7	ASSLVLGAGGSEQY
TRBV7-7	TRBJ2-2	ASSPVWTSDTYTGELF
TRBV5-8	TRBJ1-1	ASSSRQGLRAEAF
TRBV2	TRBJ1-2	ASSEREGAVGYT
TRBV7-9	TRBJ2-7	ASNGGRDEQY
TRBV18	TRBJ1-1	ASSPTLGGNAEAF
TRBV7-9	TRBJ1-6	ASSPSGHSGSPLH
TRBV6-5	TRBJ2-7	ASSTPYEQY
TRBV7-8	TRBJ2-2	ASSTAGGSNTGELF
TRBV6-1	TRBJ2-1	ASRGSGGDEQF
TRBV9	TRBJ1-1	ASSAPEGAKTEAF
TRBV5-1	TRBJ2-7	ASSTGPGQGNEQY
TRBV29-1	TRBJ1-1	SVWGGNTEAF
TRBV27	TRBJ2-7	ASSLTGVFYEQY
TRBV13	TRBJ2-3	ASRRASRATDTQY
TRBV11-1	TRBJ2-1	ASSLGGGKYNEQF
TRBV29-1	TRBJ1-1	SLKVMNTEAF
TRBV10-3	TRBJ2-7	AISESVQSYEQY
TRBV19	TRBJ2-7	ASSTSRGHEQY
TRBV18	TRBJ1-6	ASSGQGHNSPLH
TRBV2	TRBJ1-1	ASSEESVNTEAF
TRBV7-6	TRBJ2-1	ASSPGTGTPYNEQF
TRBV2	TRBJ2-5	ASSGQGSRETQY
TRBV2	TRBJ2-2	ASSPSSGRFSGELF
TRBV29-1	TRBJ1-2	SGKKFTGPYGYT
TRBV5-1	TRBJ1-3	ASSLEGGGNTIY
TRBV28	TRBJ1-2	ASSNYPRQGYYGYT
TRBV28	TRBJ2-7	ASSEETYEQY
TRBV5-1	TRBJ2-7	ASASGTGGSHEQY
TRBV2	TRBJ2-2	ASNMGPATGELF
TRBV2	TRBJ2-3	ASSDASVAGGETDTQY
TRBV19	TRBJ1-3	ASEVIGQEISGNTIY
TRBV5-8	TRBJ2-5	ASSPGQIQETQY